The entry below gives a single T cell receptor (beta chain) sequence along with its context. Its antigen remains unknown. This sample was taken from a study of cytomegalovirus exposure and HLA in healthy donors. Study-level information: Later, an analysis reported that the 100 to 150 validation repertoires had used the same platform as the approximately 670 first-cohort repertoires. Whole-study results and caveats: Reports described diagnosis of cytomegalovirus status by the classifier as highly specific and sensitive.

Deletions cut 5 bases from V and 2 bases from J, with 13 bases between. The CDR3 totals 14 residues. The germline V gene encodes CDR1 GTSNPN and CDR2 SVGIG (reference sequence). Libraries were prepared by immunoSEQ multiplex PCR; TCRdb keeps only in-frame clonotypes and omits some of them. This sample has fewer than 75,000 clones; 90% to 95% occur once, and the top ten carry under 2%. Donors were drawn from the approximately 110-subject validation cohort, separate from the approximately 670-subject first cohort. The chain links TRBV30 to TRBJ1-5, with D uncertain. The TCR originated in a woman younger than 30 in good health and CMV-seropositive. The sequenced sample consisted of PBMCs. This chain's CDR3 is CAWEVGGGNQPQHF. DNA for the CDR3: TGTGCCTGGGAGGTGGGAGGAGGCAATCAGCCCCAGCATTTT.